The 25 T cell receptor beta chains presented below share a single source sample, sequenced in a study. TCRdb itself ran the RT-PCR reads through MiXCR, one entry per CDR3 protein. The sample has more than 550,000 distinct CDR3 sequences, 12% to 15% seen once. Sequencing was performed on memory CD4+ T cells from blood. These receptor sequences come from a female donor in good health, serving as a healthy control.

This clonotype was observed a handful of times. The chain recombines TRBV7-2 with TRBJ2-7; a possible D gene is TRBD2 (7 bases). V dropped 2 bases and J dropped 6 bases, with 14 bases sitting between them. Germline V gives CDR1 SGHTA, CDR2 FQGNSA. The CDR3 runs 14 residues. The DNA of the CDR3 is TGTGCCAGCAGCTTAACGGGGGGCCCCCTCGAGCAGTACTTC. This gives the protein CASSLTGGPLEQYF. The full variable domain, with the rest looked up from reference TRBV7-2 and TRBJ2-7, is GAGVSQSPSNKVTEKGKDVELRCDPISGHTALYWYRQSLGQGLEFLIYFQGNSAPDKSGLPSDRFSAERTGGSVSTLTIQRTQQEDSAVYLCASSLTGGPLEQYFGPGTRLTVT.

This chain links TRBV5-8 with TRBJ2-1, with TRBD2 matching 9 bases. Germline V gene lookup returns CDR1 SGHTS and CDR2 YDEGEE. The CDR3 spans 17 residues. The junction had 12 bases not matched to a gene; V was cut back by 0 bases and J by 8 bases. The chain's CDR3 is CASSLASTSGPGDEQFF. The CDR3 coding sequence is TGTGCCAGCAGCTTGGCTTCAACTAGCGGGCCTGGGGATGAGCAGTTCTTC.

This clonotype was recorded a few times. The chain couples TRBV6-2 or TRBV6-3 to TRBJ2-7; D is perhaps TRBD1 or TRBD2 (5 bases each). CDR3 length equals 15 residues. CDR1 MNHEY and CDR2 SVGEGT come from the germline V gene. Deletions cut 5 bases from V and 2 bases from J, with 16 bases between. CDR3 coding DNA: TGTGCCAGCAGTCACAGTAGGGGAGCCACCTACGAGCAGTACTTC. Amino acids: CASSHSRGATYEQYF.

The chain couples TRBV12-3 or TRBV12-4 to TRBJ2-5, with D tentatively TRBD1 (5 bases). There are 15 residues in the CDR3. Trimming removed 1 base from V and 9 bases from J, with 18 bases in between. DNA of the CDR3: TGTGCCAGCAGTTTAGTTCAGATTTCTCAAGGGGCCCAGTACTTC. Amino acids: CASSLVQISQGAQYF.

Many counts were recorded for this clonotype. This rearrangement joins TRBV24-1 to TRBJ2-3; D is tentatively TRBD1 or TRBD2 (5 bases each). Germline CDR1 KGHDR, CDR2 SFDVKD. CDR3 length: 15 amino acids. V lost 1 base and J 1 base, leaving 8 bases between the germline ends. The chain's CDR3 is CATSDFLGGTDTQYF. CDR3 nucleotide sequence: TGTGCCACCAGTGATTTCTTGGGGGGCACAGATACGCAGTATTTT.

The chain is built from TRBV7-2 and TRBJ2-1, with D unclear. Looked up from germline, CDR1 is SGHTA and CDR2 is FQGNSA. V dropped 3 bases and J dropped 5 bases, with 8 bases sitting between them. The CDR3 runs to 13 residues. CDR3 amino acids: CASSFFLNNEQFF. CDR3 nucleotide sequence: TGTGCCAGCAGCTTCTTCCTAAACAATGAGCAGTTCTTC.

In DNA form, the CDR3 reads TGTGCCAGCAGTTTTAGCAGGGGAGGTTCACCCCTCCACTTT. Its translation: CASSFSRGGSPLHF. J is TRBJ1-6 and V is TRBV27; D is perhaps TRBD1 (6 bases). Germline CDR1 MNHEY, CDR2 SMNVEV (reference sequence). Trimming stripped 3 bases from V and 9 bases from J, with 12 bases between. CDR3 length equals 14 residues.

The chain joins TRBV19 to TRBJ2-5; no firm D call. This CDR3 is 16 amino acids long. V lost 4 bases and J 2 bases, leaving 17 bases between the germline ends. Germline-derived CDR1 and CDR2 are LNHDA and SQIVND (reference sequence). The CDR3 DNA reads TGTGCCAGTAGTACTTCGTCGACGGCTAAACAAGAGACCCAGTACTTC. Encoded protein: CASSTSSTAKQETQYF.

V and J are TRBV7-3 and TRBJ2-1, with 9 bases aligning to TRBD2. The CDR3 totals 13 residues. V shed 0 bases, J shed 12 bases, and the junction held 3 bases outside the gene matches. Germline loops: CDR1 SGHTA, CDR2 FQGTGA. CDR3 residues: CASSLTSAGGQFF. In DNA, the CDR3 is TGTGCCAGCAGCTTAACATCAGCGGGGGGGCAGTTCTTC.

The chain carries TRBV9 and TRBJ1-4; no clear D gene. V shed 1 base and J shed 5 bases, with 12 bases lying between them. Germline V gene sequence: CDR1 SGDLS, CDR2 YYNGEE. The CDR3 runs 15 residues. The CDR3 region has the DNA TGTGCCAGCAGCGTATGGGAGGGTAGGAATGAAAAACTGTTTTTT. Translation: CASSVWEGRNEKLFF.

This clonotype has a count of ten or more. The chain has TRBV12-3 or TRBV12-4 and TRBJ2-2; 7 bases match TRBD1. This CDR3 is 14 amino acids long. Trimming at V came to 5 bases and at J to 4 bases, leaving 4 bases not matched to a gene. This chain's CDR3 is CASSRQGVTGELFF. CDR3 DNA: TGTGCCAGCAGTAGGCAGGGGGTCACCGGGGAGCTGTTTTTT.

This clonotype was seen a handful of times. DNA for the CDR3: TGCGCCAGCAGCTTGCTCGCAGGTGACATTCAGTACTTC. Its protein product is CASSLLAGDIQYF. This chain uses TRBV5-1 with TRBJ2-4, with no clear D. Germline values: CDR1 SGHRS, CDR2 YFSETQ. This CDR3 has 13 amino acids. Trimming cost V 1 base and J 8 bases, with 10 bases left between them.

V gene TRBV4-1 combines with J gene TRBJ2-7; D is perhaps TRBD1 (5 bases). CDR3 length: 15 amino acids. The V and J ends lost 5 bases and 1 base respectively, with 15 bases between them. From germline, CDR1 is MGHRA and CDR2 YSYEKL. The CDR3 sequence is CASSFRTLGSYEQYF. The CDR3 DNA is TGCGCCAGCAGCTTTCGGACACTCGGTTCCTACGAGCAGTACTTC.

In this sample, this clonotype turned up many times. The chain carries TRBV29-1 and TRBJ2-5; 8 bases align to TRBD1. V dropped 7 bases and J dropped 3; count of bases not matched to a gene: 4. This CDR3 has 12 residues. Germline CDR1 is SQVTM and CDR2 is ANQGSEA. The CDR3 coding sequence is TGCAGCGCCGGGACAGGAGAAGAGACCCAGTACTTC. Protein product: CSAGTGEETQYF. Supplemented by reference TRBV29-1 and TRBJ2-5, the full variable domain reads SAVISQKPSRDICQRGTSLTIQCQVDSQVTMMFWYRQQPGQSLTLIATANQGSEATYESGFVIDKFPISRPNLTFSTLTVSNMSPEDSSIYLCSAGTGEETQYFGPGTRLLVL.

This clonotype was counted ten times or more. The V and J genes are TRBV12-3 or TRBV12-4 and TRBJ2-1; D call uncertain. The CDR3 totals 12 residues. V lost 3 bases, J lost 5 bases, and 5 bases lay in between. The CDR3 DNA follows: TGTGCCAGCAGTTTCGGTCACAATGAGCAGTTCTTC. Its translation: CASSFGHNEQFF.

The chain employs TRBV28 and TRBJ1-2, with D hard to call. The CDR3 extends over 13 amino acids. Germline CDR1 MDHEN, CDR2 SYDVKM. The ends were cut back, 4 bases at V and 3 bases at J, with 9 bases in the middle. The CDR3 sequence: CASSSSAYYGYTF. DNA of the CDR3: TGTGCCAGCAGTTCCAGTGCTTACTATGGCTACACCTTC.

This clonotype was seen ten or more times. The genes are TRBV10-3 and TRBJ1-5; D unclear. The V and J ends lost 8 bases and 0 bases respectively, with 11 bases between them. Germline CDR1 ENHRY, CDR2 SYGVKD. The CDR3 is made up of 14 amino acids. The CDR3 coding sequence is TGTGCCATCGGCGGGGAGAATAGCAATCAGCCCCAGCATTTT. It encodes CAIGGENSNQPQHF.

The chain employs TRBV20-1 and TRBJ2-1; 14 bases map to TRBD2. V dropped 3 bases and J dropped 2; count of bases not matched to a gene: 3. The CDR3 length is 16 residues. Germline V gene sequence: CDR1 DFQATT, CDR2 SNEGSKA (reference sequence). For the CDR3, the DNA is TGCAGTGCTAGCGGACTAGCGGGGGGTGCCTACAATGAGCAGTTCTTC. This sequence encodes CSASGLAGGAYNEQFF.

The V call is TRBV20-1, the J call TRBJ2-6; no clear D. V gave up 0 bases and J gave up 1 base, with 4 bases separating them. The CDR3 has 14 residues. Germline V gene lookup returns CDR1 DFQATT and CDR2 SNEGSKA (reference sequence). For the CDR3, the DNA is TGCAGTGCTAGAGATTCATCTGGGGCCAACGTCCTGACTTTC. This encodes CSARDSSGANVLTF.

This clonotype was recorded many times. The chain has TRBV10-3 and TRBJ2-2; the match to TRBD2 covers 12 bases. V trimming: 0 bases; J trimming: 3 bases; junction bases outside the gene matches: 5. The CDR3 contains 18 residues. Germline V lookup: CDR1 ENHRY, CDR2 SYGVKD. The CDR3 sequence: CAISESPSGRADTGELFF. Written as DNA, the CDR3 is TGTGCCATCAGTGAGTCGCCTAGCGGGAGGGCCGACACCGGGGAGCTGTTTTTT.

The chain joins TRBV6-2 or TRBV6-3 to TRBJ1-5, with D uncertain. The CDR3 has 14 residues. V shed 2 bases and J shed 11 bases, with 16 bases lying between them. Germline CDR1 and CDR2: MNHEY and SVGEGT. This CDR3 is CASSYSGVHWAQHF. The CDR3 DNA reads TGTGCCAGCAGTTACAGCGGGGTGCATTGGGCCCAGCATTTT.

This clonotype was found a few times. The genes are TRBV12-3 or TRBV12-4 and TRBJ1-2; unclear D gene. V lost 7 bases to trimming and J lost 4 bases, with 7 bases between them. There are 11 residues in the CDR3. Here the CDR3 reads CASTRSYGYTF. For the CDR3, the DNA is TGTGCCAGCACGAGGAGCTATGGCTACACCTTC.

V gene TRBV5-1 combines with J gene TRBJ2-5; 7 positions match TRBD2. Losses at the gene ends were 1 base for V and 6 bases for J; bases not matched to a gene: 9. The CDR3 is 15 residues long. The germline CDR1 and CDR2 sequences are SGHRS and YFSETQ. The chain's CDR3 is CASSLRAGEVKTQYF. The CDR3 DNA follows: TGCGCCAGCAGCTTGAGGGCGGGGGAGGTGAAGACCCAGTACTTC.

This clonotype has ten or more counts. This rearrangement joins TRBV6-5 to TRBJ2-7; D remains ambiguous. The V gene's germline CDR1 is MNHEY and CDR2 SVGAGI. The CDR3 is 13 amino acids. The V and J ends lost 4 bases and 3 bases respectively, with 10 bases between them. CDR3 residues: CASSSSGLYEQYF. Written as DNA, the CDR3 is TGTGCCAGCAGTTCTTCAGGTCTCTACGAGCAGTACTTC.

V gene TRBV7-3 combines with J gene TRBJ2-1, with TRBD1 matching over 11 bases. CDR3 length: 17 amino acids. CDR1 is SGHTA, CDR2 FQGTGA, per germline. Losses at the gene ends were 5 bases for V and 0 bases for J; bases not matched to a gene: 6. The CDR3 sequence: CASSRGQGASSYNEQFF. For the CDR3, the DNA is TGTGCCAGCAGCCGCGGACAGGGGGCGAGCTCCTACAATGAGCAGTTCTTC.